This T cell receptor (beta chain) is from a study of human T cells and chemical hapten exposure. TCRdb called the RACE reads again in MiXCR, with one record for every CDR3 protein. The sample consists of about 95,000 distinct CDR3 sequences, about an eighth of them appearing once. With 7 bases removed from V and 2 bases from J, the gap between germline ends came to 15 bases. Germline V gene data show CDR1 as MDHEN and CDR2 as SYDVKM. CDR3 size: 15 residues. Time point of the sample: patch test 2, 6 weeks after DPC sensitization. The treatment: therapeutic diphenylcyclopropenone sensitization with weekly scalp DPC. This clonotype was detected only a few times.

The source material was whole blood, sampled in connection with sensitization to the hapten diphenylcyclopropenone (DPC). The rearrangement links TRBV28 to TRBJ2-1, with D unclear. The TCR originated in a woman between 40 and 50 years old with alopecia areata. Some clones in this sample may be carry-over from other donors' samples. CDR3 sequence (DNA): TGTGCCAGCACCACCTTGGTCCTCCCCTACAATGAGCAGTTCTTC. It translates to CASTTLVLPYNEQFF.